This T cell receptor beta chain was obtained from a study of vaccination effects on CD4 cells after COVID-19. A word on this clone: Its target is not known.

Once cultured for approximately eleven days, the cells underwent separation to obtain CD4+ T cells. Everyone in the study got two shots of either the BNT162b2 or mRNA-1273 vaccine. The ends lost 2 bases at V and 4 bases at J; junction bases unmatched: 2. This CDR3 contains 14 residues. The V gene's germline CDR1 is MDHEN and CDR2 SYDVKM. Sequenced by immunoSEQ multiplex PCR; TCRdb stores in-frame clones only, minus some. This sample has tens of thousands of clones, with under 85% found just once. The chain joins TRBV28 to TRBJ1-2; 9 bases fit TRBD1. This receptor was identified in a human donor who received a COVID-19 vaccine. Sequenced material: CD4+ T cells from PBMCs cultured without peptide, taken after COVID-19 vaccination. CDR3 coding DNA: TGTGCCAGCAGTTTACCGGGACAGGGCTATGGCTACACCTTC. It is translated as CASSLPGQGYGYTF.